This TCR beta chain emerged from a study of blood T cell repertoires in COVID-19. Study-wide context: From the United States, Italy and Spain came samples of acute and convalescent COVID-19. PBMCs, B-cell-depleted T cells, or T cells were the source of the cDNA or gDNA that made up the material.

This CDR3 spans 13 amino acids. V was shortened by 6 bases and J by 3 bases, with 11 bases between the two germline ends. In the case of this clone: Within the sample, other DNA sequences also encode this same CDR3.

Sequenced by immunoSEQ multiplex PCR; TCRdb stores in-frame clones only, minus some. In the table there are roughly 130,000 clones, roughly 84% of which are singletons. Sequencing was performed on peripheral blood. The rearrangement links TRBV12-3 or TRBV12-4 to TRBJ1-2; weak D call: TRBD1 (6 bases). The TCR sequence derives from a woman aged 30 to 39 who had recovered from COVID-19. The CDR3, as DNA: TGTGCCAGCAGGGTACAGGGCGACTATGGCTACACCTTC. Translation: CASRVQGDYGYTF.